A selection of T cell receptor beta chains follows, all from one sample in a study of T cell clonotyping in hematopoietic cell transplantation. TCRdb keeps only in-frame clones here, not all; method: immunoSEQ multiplex PCR. The repertoire consists of 5,000 to 7,000 clones, with roughly 85% occurring once and the leading ten covering about 4%. Sequenced here: peripheral blood mononuclear cells, sampled before stem cell transplant. These TCRs come from a man between 60 and 75 years old with acute myeloid leukemia. Some clones in this sample may be carry-over from other donors' samples. Each CDR3 is given with its conserved first and last residue. A D gene is named only where the DNA matches it firmly. Clone size is stated in some rows and not others, as once, few, many or a class when expanded.

d_call cdr3_length j_call clone_size v_call cdr3_nt cdr3_aa
TRBD1 15 TRBJ2-1 - TRBV6-6 TGTGCCAGCAGTTTTACAGGGGTCTCCTACAATGAGCAGTTCTTC CASSFTGVSYNEQFF
- 14 TRBJ1-1 - TRBV9 TGTGCCAGCAGCGTAGGGCTGTTGGGGACTGAAGCTTTCTTT CASSVGLLGTEAFF
- 14 TRBJ2-7 - TRBV25-1 TGTGCCAGCAGAACTATCGGACAGAACTACGAGCAGTACTTC CASRTIGQNYEQYF
TRBD1 15 TRBJ2-2 - TRBV18 TGTGCCAGCTCACCACGGGACAGCCCCACCGGGGAGCTGTTTTTT CASSPRDSPTGELFF
TRBD2 15 TRBJ2-1 - TRBV13 TGTGCCAGCAGCCCCGGGACTAGCGGGCGCAATGAGCAGTTCTTC CASSPGTSGRNEQFF
- 13 TRBJ1-4 - TRBV27 TGTGCCAGCAGCTTACAGGGCGATGAAAAACTGTTTTTT CASSLQGDEKLFF
- 15 TRBJ1-5 - TRBV6-6 TGTGCCAGCAAAAACGACGGGGGCGGCAATCAGCCCCAGCATTTT CASKNDGGGNQPQHF
- 15 TRBJ1-2 - TRBV6-5 TGTGCCAGCAGTTACATAGCCAGGGCCGGCTATGGCTACACCTTC CASSYIARAGYGYTF
- 13 TRBJ1-2 - TRBV2 TGTGCCAGCAGTGAAGGGGCGGGCTATGGCTACACCTTC CASSEGAGYGYTF
- 15 TRBJ1-5 - TRBV4-1 TGCGCCAGCAGCCAAGTTGTAGGGGCACTCCAGCCCCAGCATTTT CASSQVVGALQPQHF
TRBD2 17 TRBJ2-2 - TRBV28 TGTGCCAGCAGTTTTCTGTGGCTAGCGGGAGGGACCGGGGAGCTGTTTTTT CASSFLWLAGGTGELFF
TRBD1 14 TRBJ1-2 - TRBV7-2 TGTGCCAGCAGCTTAATGGAGGGGGCCTATGGCTACACCTTC CASSLMEGAYGYTF
- 13 TRBJ1-2 - TRBV7-2 TGTGCCAGCAGCTTACAGCGAAAAAATGGCTACACCTTC CASSLQRKNGYTF
- 14 TRBJ1-2 once TRBV7-6 TGTGCCAGCAGCCCCGGGGGCTTACTCTATGGCTACACCTTC CASSPGGLLYGYTF
TRBD2 18 TRBJ2-2 - TRBV14 TGTGCCAGCAGCCAAGATAGAGGACTAGCGGCGAACACCGGGGAGCTGTTTTTT CASSQDRGLAANTGELFF
TRBD2 15 TRBJ2-1 few TRBV7-2 TGTGCCAGCAGCCTGGGACTAGCGGGGGGCCAGGAGCAGTTCTTC CASSLGLAGGQEQFF